The table lists the clone carrying this T cell receptor beta chain with a few counts. PCR was performed a second time for about 6 to 11 cycles using a sample-barcoded 5' primer and a J-beta primer mix. TCRdb redid the calling of the 5' RACE reads with MiXCR, one entry per CDR3 protein. The sample lists about a million distinct CDR3 sequences, about 48% seen once, with 10% to 15% in the top ten. The CDR3 runs to 12 residues. Trimming at V came to 5 bases and at J to 8 bases, leaving 3 bases not matched to a gene. The entry originates in a study of blood T cells in healthy people across ages. The source of this sequence is a man aged 25 to 45 in good health. Sequences were obtained from blood. The chain has TRBV12-3 or TRBV12-4 and TRBJ2-1; 7 bases fit TRBD2. CDR3 DNA sequence: TGTGCCAGCAGTAGACTAGCCTATGAGCAGTTCTTC. Protein sequence: CASSRLAYEQFF.